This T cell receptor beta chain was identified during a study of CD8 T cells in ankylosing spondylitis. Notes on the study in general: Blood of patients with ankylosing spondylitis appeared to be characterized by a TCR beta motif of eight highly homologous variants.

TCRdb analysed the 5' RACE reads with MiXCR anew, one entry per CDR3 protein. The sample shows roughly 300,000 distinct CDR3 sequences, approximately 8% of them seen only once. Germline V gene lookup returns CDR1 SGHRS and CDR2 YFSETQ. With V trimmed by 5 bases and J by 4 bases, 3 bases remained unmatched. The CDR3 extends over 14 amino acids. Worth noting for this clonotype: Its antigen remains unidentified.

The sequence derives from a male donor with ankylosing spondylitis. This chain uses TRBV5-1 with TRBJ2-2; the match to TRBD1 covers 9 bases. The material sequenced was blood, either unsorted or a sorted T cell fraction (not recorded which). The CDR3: CASRETGGTGELFF. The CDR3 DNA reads TGCGCCAGCAGAGAGACAGGGGGCACCGGGGAGCTGTTTTTT.